These 19 T cell receptor beta chains came from one sample sequenced in a study of human T cells and chemical hapten exposure. TCRdb ran MiXCR on the RACE reads and lists one entry per CDR3 protein. The profile shows approximately 84,000 distinct CDR3 sequences, about 8.6% of them singletons. Noted time point: healthy volunteer bleed at 6 weeks. Researchers extracted total RNA from unfractionated whole blood. The specimen sequenced was whole blood. Source of these receptors: a male donor in good health. Some clones in this sample may be carry-over from other donors' samples.

J is TRBJ1-5 and V is TRBV19, with 10 positions matching TRBD1. Per the germline V gene, CDR1 is LNHDA and CDR2 is SQIVND (reference sequence). The V and J ends lost 5 bases and 5 bases, in that order; junction bases with no gene match: 6. This CDR3 spans 15 amino acids. The CDR3 region is CASSYGGQGYQPQHF. The CDR3 DNA follows: TGTGCCAGTAGTTACGGGGGACAGGGGTATCAGCCCCAGCATTTT.

This clonotype was counted a few times. The chain joins TRBV6-5 to TRBJ2-4; 7 positions agree with TRBD1. The CDR3 totals 18 residues. CDR1 and CDR2 from the germline V gene are MNHEY and SVGAGI. Unmatched junction bases numbered 10, after V lost 0 bases and J lost 2 bases. The DNA of the CDR3 is TGTGCCAGCAGTTACTCGAGACAGGGAAAGGGCTCCAAAAACATTCAGTACTTC. Translated: CASSYSRQGKGSKNIQYF.

This clonotype was found a few times. The V gene is TRBV6-5, the J gene TRBJ1-6; 7 positions agree with TRBD1. With 0 bases clipped from V and 5 bases from J, the junction kept 4 bases outside the gene matches. CDR3 size: 16 residues. Germline loops: CDR1 MNHEY, CDR2 SVGAGI. The CDR3 DNA follows: TGTGCCAGCAGTTACTCGGGGACAGCGAATAATTCACCCCTCCACTTT. The encoded protein is CASSYSGTANNSPLHF.

The rearrangement joins TRBV7-9 to TRBJ1-1, with a possible D match to TRBD1 (5 bases). Germline CDR1 and CDR2: SEHNR and FQNEAQ (reference sequence). The CDR3 length is 13 residues. Trimming shortened V by 1 base and J by 8 bases, and 11 bases separated the two germline ends. CDR3 sequence: CASSLEQGPEAFF. CDR3 bases: TGTGCCAGCAGCTTAGAGCAGGGTCCCGAAGCTTTCTTT. Supplemented by reference TRBV7-9 and TRBJ1-1, the full variable domain reads DTGVSQNPRHKITKRGQNVTFRCDPISEHNRLYWYRQTLGQGPEFLTYFQNEAQLEKSRLLSDRFSAERPKGSFSTLEIQRTEQGDSAMYLCASSLEQGPEAFFGQGTRLTVV.

In DNA form, the CDR3 reads TGCAGCGTTCTGGCGGGAGCCACAGATACGCAGTATTTT. Translated: CSVLAGATDTQYF. The V and J genes are TRBV29-1 and TRBJ2-3; 7 bases match TRBD2. Germline V CDR1 and CDR2: SQVTM, ANQGSEA. The CDR3 length is 13 residues. The ends lost 5 bases at V and 2 bases at J; junction bases unmatched: 4.

This clonotype occurred a few times. This chain joins TRBV20-1 and TRBJ2-6; 10 bases agree with TRBD2. J lost 4 bases, V lost 5 bases, and 11 bases had no gene match. The V gene's germline CDR1 is DFQATT and CDR2 SNEGSKA (reference sequence). There are 17 residues in the CDR3. The CDR3 sequence is CSAGGTSAHPGANVLTF. DNA of the CDR3: TGCAGTGCTGGAGGGACTAGCGCACACCCCGGGGCCAACGTCCTGACTTTC.

This clonotype was recorded a few times. The CDR3 sequence: CASSQDFTGYEQYF. The CDR3 nucleotides are TGCGCCAGCAGCCAAGATTTCACAGGGTACGAGCAGTACTTC. The V and J genes are TRBV4-1 and TRBJ2-7; the D gene is possibly TRBD1 (6 bases). Trimming removed 0 bases at V and 4 bases at J, with 10 bases between. CDR3 size: 14 residues. In germline, CDR1 is MGHRA, CDR2 YSYEKL.

In this sample, this clonotype turned up a few times. J is TRBJ2-3 and V is TRBV29-1; 7 nucleotides line up with TRBD1. This CDR3 is 14 amino acids long. The V and J ends lost 7 bases and 3 bases, in that order; junction bases with no gene match: 10. Germline loops: CDR1 SQVTM, CDR2 ANQGSEA. The CDR3 sequence: CSGRQGTRTDTQYF. CDR3 in DNA: TGCAGCGGGAGACAGGGAACGAGAACAGATACGCAGTATTTT.

The chain joins TRBV6-5 to TRBJ1-1; D gene unclear. Per the germline V gene, CDR1 is MNHEY and CDR2 is SVGAGI. Trimming stripped 2 bases from V and 0 bases from J, with 10 bases between. The CDR3 spans 15 residues. CDR3 loop: CASSYGEGLNTEAFF. CDR3 nucleotides: TGTGCCAGCAGTTACGGTGAAGGATTGAACACTGAAGCTTTCTTT.

In this sample, this clonotype turned up a few times. The chain has TRBV3-1 and TRBJ2-1, with 11 bases matching TRBD2. V lost 6 bases to trimming and J lost 6 bases; unmatched junction nucleotides: 7. Germline V gene data show CDR1 as LGHDT and CDR2 as YNNKEL (reference sequence). CDR3 size: 15 residues. CDR3 region: CASSALAGGFNEQFF. CDR3 sequence (DNA): TGTGCCAGCAGTGCTCTAGCGGGAGGTTTCAATGAGCAGTTCTTC.

This clonotype was counted a few times. J is TRBJ2-3 and V is TRBV30, with a possible D match to TRBD2 (5 bases). The CDR3 runs 14 residues. The V end lost 4 bases, the J end lost 2 bases, and 13 bases lay between the germline ends. In germline, CDR1 is GTSNPN, CDR2 SVGIG (reference sequence). The CDR3 coding sequence is TGTGCCTGGACAGTCGGAGGACTCACAGATACGCAGTATTTT. Translated: CAWTVGGLTDTQYF. The whole variable domain, remainder taken from reference TRBV30 and TRBJ2-3, is SQTIHQWPATLVQPVGSPLSLECTVEGTSNPNLYWYRQAAGRGLQLLFYSVGIGQISSEVPQNLSASRPQDRQFILSSKKLLLSDSGFYLCAWTVGGLTDTQYFGPGTRLTVL.

The chain links TRBV7-9 to TRBJ1-4; TRBD1 matches at 7 bases. Unmatched junction bases numbered 6, after V lost 5 bases and J lost 3 bases. CDR1 is SEHNR, CDR2 FQNEAQ, per germline (reference sequence). This CDR3 has 15 amino acids. CDR3 sequence reads: CASSGRTGPNEKLFF. The CDR3 DNA sequence: TGTGCCAGCAGCGGCAGGACAGGCCCTAATGAAAAACTGTTTTTT.

The V call is TRBV2, the J call TRBJ1-1; possible D gene TRBD1, 6 bases. Deletions cut 6 bases from V and 1 base from J, with 9 bases between. This CDR3 region has 13 residues. Germline-derived CDR1 and CDR2 are SNHLY and FYNNEI. The CDR3 sequence is CASSAQGNTEAFF. The DNA for the CDR3 is TGTGCCAGCAGCGCACAGGGGAACACTGAAGCTTTCTTT. Complete variable domain (other parts from reference TRBV2 and TRBJ1-1): EPEVTQTPSHQVTQMGQEVILRCVPISNHLYFYWYRQILGQKVEFLVSFYNNEISEKSEIFDDQFSVERPDGSNFTLKIRSTKLEDSAMYFCASSAQGNTEAFFGQGTRLTVV.

This clonotype was detected a few times. The V and J genes are TRBV7-9 and TRBJ1-2; D perhaps matches TRBD1 (5 bases). Deletions cut 0 bases from V and 6 bases from J, with 5 bases between. The length of the CDR3 is 12 residues. The germline V gene has CDR1 SEHNR and CDR2 FQNEAQ (reference sequence). The CDR3 coding sequence is TGTGCCAGCAGCTTAGCAGGGGATGGCTACACCTTC. Its protein product is CASSLAGDGYTF.

The rearrangement uses TRBV12-3 or TRBV12-4 and TRBJ1-3, with D possibly TRBD1 on 6 matching bases. The CDR3 is made up of 13 amino acids. V was pared by 6 bases and J by 1 base, with 7 bases between. The CDR3 region is CASSGQSGNTIYF. DNA of the CDR3: TGTGCCAGCAGCGGACAGTCTGGAAACACCATATATTTT.

This clonotype was detected a few times. The chain is built from TRBV6-5 and TRBJ1-1; weak D call: TRBD1 (5 bases). The germline V and J ends were trimmed by 6 bases and 3 bases, with 20 bases remaining between them. The CDR3 sequence is 16 residues long. Germline CDR1 reads MNHEY; CDR2 reads SVGAGI. As DNA, the CDR3 is TGTGCCAGCAGGCCTCCCCGCGGGGGTGTCGACACTGAAGCTTTCTTT. It translates to CASRPPRGGVDTEAFF.

The gene calls are TRBV5-6 and TRBJ2-5; 7 positions agree with TRBD2. The CDR3 is 16 residues long. Germline assignment: CDR1 SGHDT and CDR2 YYEEEE. The V and J ends lost 4 bases and 1 base, in that order; junction bases with no gene match: 10. CDR3 loop: CASSNTDWTSQETQYF. In nucleotides, the CDR3 is TGTGCCAGCAGCAACACCGATTGGACTAGCCAAGAGACCCAGTACTTC.

This clonotype was counted between two and nine times. V gene TRBV29-1 combines with J gene TRBJ2-7; 9 positions match TRBD2. In germline, CDR1 is SQVTM, CDR2 ANQGSEA. V lost 6 bases, J lost 6 bases, and 15 bases stayed unmatched. This CDR3 is built from 15 residues. The CDR3 loop reads CSVGGASSGNLEQYF. The CDR3 DNA sequence: TGCAGCGTCGGAGGGGCCTCTAGCGGGAACCTCGAGCAGTACTTC.

This clonotype was counted between two and nine times. The V and J genes are TRBV5-1 and TRBJ1-6, with D tentatively TRBD1 (6 bases). Trimming removed 0 bases at V and 7 bases at J, with 11 bases between. Germline assignment: CDR1 SGHRS and CDR2 YFSETQ. CDR3 length: 15 residues. CDR3 sequence reads: CASSLGQDLNSPLHF. CDR3 sequence (DNA): TGCGCCAGCAGCTTGGGACAGGACTTAAATTCACCCCTCCACTTT.